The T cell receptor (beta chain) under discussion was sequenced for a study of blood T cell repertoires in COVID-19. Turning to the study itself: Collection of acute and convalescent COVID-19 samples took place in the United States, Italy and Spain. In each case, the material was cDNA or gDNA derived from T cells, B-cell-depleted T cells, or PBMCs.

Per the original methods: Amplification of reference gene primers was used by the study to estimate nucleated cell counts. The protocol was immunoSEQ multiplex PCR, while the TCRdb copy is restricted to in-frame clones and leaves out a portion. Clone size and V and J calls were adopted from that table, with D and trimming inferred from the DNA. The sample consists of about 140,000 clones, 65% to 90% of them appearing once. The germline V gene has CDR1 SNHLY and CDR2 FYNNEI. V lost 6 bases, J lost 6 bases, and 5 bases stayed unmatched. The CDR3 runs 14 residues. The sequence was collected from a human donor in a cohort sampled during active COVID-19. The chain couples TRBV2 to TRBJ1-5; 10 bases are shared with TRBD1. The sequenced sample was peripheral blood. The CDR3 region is CASRPTGGRQPQHF. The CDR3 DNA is TGTGCCAGCAGGCCGACAGGGGGCCGTCAGCCCCAGCATTTT.